These 16 T cell receptor beta chains came from one sample sequenced in a study of human T cells and chemical hapten exposure. Stated time point: pre-sensitization, week 0. Treatment noted: therapeutic diphenylcyclopropenone sensitization with weekly scalp DPC. TCRdb recomputed calls from the RACE reads with MiXCR, one row per CDR3 protein. The sample has around 350,000 distinct CDR3 sequences; about 5% are singletons. Sequences were derived from whole blood, sampled in connection with sensitization to the hapten diphenylcyclopropenone (DPC). The receptors shown here come from a woman aged 18-29 years with alopecia areata. Some clones in this sample may be carry-over from other donors' samples.

This rearrangement joins TRBV3-1 to TRBJ2-7; 9 bases fit TRBD1. Germline-derived CDR1 and CDR2 are LGHDT and YNNKEL (reference sequence). The CDR3 spans 16 residues. The junction had 13 bases not matched to a gene; V was cut back by 5 bases and J by 5 bases. Here the CDR3 DNA reads TGTGCCAGCAGCTTCCGACCGCCCCGGACAGGGGACGAGCAGTACTTC. This translates into CASSFRPPRTGDEQYF.

This clonotype was observed a handful of times. This chain links TRBV11-1 with TRBJ1-1; no reliable D call. Trimming pared 5 bases from V and 1 base from J, leaving 11 bases between. The CDR3 has 14 amino acids. In germline, CDR1 is SGHAT, CDR2 FQDESV (reference sequence). The CDR3 region is CASSGVTRNTEAFF. The CDR3 DNA is TGTGCCAGCAGCGGGGTCACACGGAACACTGAAGCTTTCTTT.

This clonotype appeared a few times. The chain recombines TRBV20-1 with TRBJ1-6; TRBD1 matches at 8 bases. V trimming: 3 bases; J trimming: 8 bases; junction bases outside the gene matches: 12. The CDR3 length is 16 residues. The germline V gene has CDR1 DFQATT and CDR2 SNEGSKA (reference sequence). The CDR3, as DNA: TGCAGTGCTAGGGGAACAGGGGGATCCTTTGATTCACCCCTCCACTTT. As protein: CSARGTGGSFDSPLHF.

This clonotype was seen a handful of times. The chain has TRBV2 and TRBJ2-3; 8 bases map to TRBD1. The germline CDR1 and CDR2 sequences are SNHLY and FYNNEI. This CDR3 spans 14 amino acids. V shed 6 bases, J shed 3 bases, and the junction held 5 bases outside the gene matches. The CDR3 DNA follows: TGTGCCAGCAGGTTACAGGGGGATACAGATACGCAGTATTTT. Translated, it gives CASRLQGDTDTQYF.

This clonotype was counted at least ten times. The V gene is TRBV7-9, the J gene TRBJ2-5, with D possibly being TRBD2 (5 bases). Germline loops: CDR1 SEHNR, CDR2 FQNEAQ (reference sequence). The CDR3 consists of 14 residues. Trimming removed 2 bases from V and 3 bases from J, with 10 bases in between. CDR3 sequence reads: CASSLSSGEETQYF. CDR3 DNA sequence: TGTGCCAGCAGCTTATCGAGCGGAGAAGAGACCCAGTACTTC.

This clonotype has a count of ten or more. In DNA, the CDR3 is TGTGCCAGCAGCTTATCAGTCTCAGGGTATCAGCCCCAGCATTTT. The encoded protein is CASSLSVSGYQPQHF. The chain links TRBV7-2 to TRBJ1-5; a possible D gene is TRBD1 (5 bases). The germline gives CDR1 SGHTA, CDR2 FQGNSA. The length of the CDR3 is 15 residues. Between the trimmed V and J ends, which lost 2 bases and 5 bases, there was a span of 13 bases. Full variable domain (rest looked up from reference TRBV7-2 and TRBJ1-5): GAGVSQSPSNKVTEKGKDVELRCDPISGHTALYWYRQSLGQGLEFLIYFQGNSAPDKSGLPSDRFSAERTGGSVSTLTIQRTQQEDSAVYLCASSLSVSGYQPQHFGDGTRLSIL.

The table lists this clonotype with many counts. The chain employs TRBV20-1 and TRBJ2-3; D unresolved. CDR1 is DFQATT, CDR2 SNEGSKA, per germline (reference sequence). Trimming took off 7 bases at V and 1 base at J, with 6 bases between the two ends. The CDR3 length is 11 residues. The CDR3 loop is CSGEGTDTQYF. For the CDR3, the DNA is TGCAGTGGTGAGGGCACAGATACGCAGTATTTT.

This clonotype was detected only a few times. J is TRBJ1-1 and V is TRBV7-3; perhaps TRBD1 as D (6 bases). The CDR3 spans 15 residues. The germline V gene encodes CDR1 SGHTA and CDR2 FQGTGA. The germline V and J ends were trimmed by 2 bases and 1 base, with 11 bases remaining between them. The CDR3 nucleotides read TGTGCCAGCAGCTTACAGGGGCCGGGGAACACTGAAGCTTTCTTT. It encodes CASSLQGPGNTEAFF.

The sample holds many counts of this clonotype. The CDR3 loop reads CASSFHRGVRNEQFF. The CDR3 DNA reads TGTGCCAGCAGTTTTCACAGGGGAGTCAGGAATGAGCAGTTCTTC. The chain links TRBV12-3 or TRBV12-4 to TRBJ2-1; 7 positions agree with TRBD1. The length of the CDR3 is 15 residues. Trimming at V came to 3 bases and at J to 7 bases, leaving 9 bases not matched to a gene.

V is TRBV3-1 and J is TRBJ1-5; D possibly corresponds to TRBD1 (6 bases). Trimming stripped 1 base from V and 10 bases from J, with 8 bases between. Per germline, CDR1 LGHDT and CDR2 YNNKEL (reference sequence). The CDR3 is made up of 12 amino acids. The CDR3 region is CASSQGQAPQHF. The CDR3 DNA is TGTGCCAGCAGCCAAGGACAGGCCCCCCAGCATTTT.

Ten or more counts support this clonotype. The J gene is TRBJ2-1, the V gene TRBV6-5, with TRBD2 identical over 13 bases. Germline V gene lookup returns CDR1 MNHEY and CDR2 SVGAGI. The CDR3 consists of 20 residues. V was pared by 2 bases and J by 5 bases, with 15 bases of the junction left unmatched. As DNA, the CDR3 is TGTGCCAGCAGTTACCGGGGACTAGCGGGGATTAGCGGGTTACACAATGAGCAGTTCTTC. It is translated as CASSYRGLAGISGLHNEQFF.

This clonotype has a handful of counts. DNA of the CDR3: TGTGCCAGCACCGTGGACAGGGGGGTAACTGAAGCTTTCTTT. Its protein product is CASTVDRGVTEAFF. The gene calls are TRBV12-3 or TRBV12-4 and TRBJ1-1; TRBD1 agrees at 10 bases. The CDR3 spans 14 residues. V dropped 7 bases and J dropped 5; count of bases not matched to a gene: 7.

This clonotype was seen repeatedly, ten times or more. The gene calls are TRBV6-1 and TRBJ1-5, with D perhaps TRBD1 (5 bases). The V gene's germline CDR1 is MNHNS and CDR2 SASEGT. V was clipped by 2 bases and J by 0 bases, with 17 bases between them. There are 18 residues in the CDR3. Written as DNA, the CDR3 is TGTGCCAGCAGTGAATTGGGAGCGGCAGGGAGTAGCAATCAGCCCCAGCATTTT. Amino acids: CASSELGAAGSSNQPQHF.

The sample holds a few counts of this clonotype. This sequence joins TRBV6-1 and TRBJ1-5, with TRBD1 matching over 9 bases. The trim removed 6 bases at V and 1 base at J, leaving 4 bases unmatched. The CDR3 contains 15 residues. Germline V gene sequence: CDR1 MNHNS, CDR2 SASEGT. CDR3: CASRQQGASNQPQHF. CDR3 bases: TGTGCCAGCAGGCAACAGGGGGCAAGCAATCAGCCCCAGCATTTT.

This clonotype was picked up many times. This sequence joins TRBV12-5 and TRBJ1-4, with a weak D call TRBD1 (5 bases). V lost 1 base and J lost 3, with 15 bases in between. Germline values: CDR1 LGHNT, CDR2 FRNRAP. The CDR3 has 17 residues. The CDR3 loop reads CASGLAGRGISNEKLFF. In nucleotides, the CDR3 is TGTGCTAGTGGTTTGGCCGGGCGGGGGATTTCTAATGAAAAACTGTTTTTT.

This clonotype was seen repeatedly, ten times or more. The chain employs TRBV20-1 and TRBJ1-2, with D possibly TRBD1 on 6 matching bases. This CDR3 has 13 residues. Germline V lookup: CDR1 DFQATT, CDR2 SNEGSKA (reference sequence). V was trimmed by 1 base and J by 4 bases, leaving 10 bases between them. The CDR3 is CSARGEGGYGYTF. CDR3 nucleotides: TGCAGTGCTAGAGGCGAAGGGGGCTATGGCTACACCTTC.